The 18 T cell receptor beta chains in this list originate from one sample, sequenced in a study of OX40 agonist ivuxolimab in advanced cancers. The data were produced by immunoSEQ multiplex PCR, yet TCRdb's version contains in-frame clones alone and is incomplete. The table lists roughly 86,000 clones, 85% to 95% of them singletons. Sequenced material: CD4+ or CD8+ T cells sorted from blood, taken in a trial of the OX40 agonist ivuxolimab. All receptors come from an adult with an advanced solid tumor such as melanoma, head and neck, liver or kidney cancer.

V usage is TRBV5-6 and J usage is TRBJ1-2; the match to TRBD1 covers 7 bases. The V gene's germline CDR1 is SGHDT and CDR2 YYEEEE. CDR3 length equals 14 residues. Unmatched junction bases numbered 6, after V lost 3 bases and J lost 4 bases. The CDR3 loop is CASSYRGRGYGYTF. The CDR3 nucleotides read TGTGCCAGCAGCTACAGGGGTCGGGGCTATGGCTACACCTTC.

The chain uses TRBV11-2 and TRBJ1-1; a weak D match, TRBD1 (5 bases). The CDR3 consists of 15 residues. Germline CDR1 is SGHAT and CDR2 is FQNNGV. Trimming stripped 7 bases from V and 3 bases from J, with 18 bases between. The CDR3 DNA follows: TGTGCCAGCACTCCACGGGGGAAGAGGGACACTGAAGCTTTCTTT. The encoded protein is CASTPRGKRDTEAFF.

This clone appeared once. This CDR3 reads CASSYSGGGNGYTF. In DNA, the CDR3 is TGTGCCAGCAGTTACTCAGGGGGGGGCAATGGCTACACCTTC. The J gene is TRBJ1-2, the V gene TRBV6-6; D is perhaps TRBD1 (6 bases). The CDR3 runs 14 residues. Germline CDR1 and CDR2: MNHNY and SVGAGI (reference sequence). Trimming removed 0 bases at V and 6 bases at J, with 11 bases between.

The chain recombines TRBV11-2 with TRBJ1-1, with D possibly TRBD1 on 5 matching bases. The CDR3 totals 15 residues. Per the germline V gene, CDR1 is SGHAT and CDR2 is FQNNGV. Trimming pared 6 bases from V and 6 bases from J, leaving 20 bases between. The chain's CDR3 is CASSSYRTSTPEAFF. The CDR3 DNA sequence: TGTGCCAGCAGTTCCTACAGGACTTCAACTCCTGAAGCTTTCTTT.

This clone was seen only once. The genes are TRBV20-1 and TRBJ1-1; D is undetermined. This CDR3 is 10 amino acids long. Germline assignment: CDR1 DFQATT and CDR2 SNEGSKA (reference sequence). Trimming left V 3 bases short and J 9 bases short, with 8 bases between. The CDR3 spells CSASPRQAFF. In DNA, the CDR3 is TGCAGTGCTAGTCCCAGGCAAGCTTTCTTT.

This clone was picked up a small number of times. The rearrangement links TRBV5-4 to TRBJ1-2; TRBD1 matches 8 bases. There are 13 residues in the CDR3. Germline V lookup: CDR1 SGHNT, CDR2 YYREEE (reference sequence). The J segment lost 8 bases and the V segment lost 4 bases, leaving 7 bases of the junction unmatched. The CDR3 bases are TGTGCCAGCAGCCTGGACAGGGTAGAAGGCTACACCTTC. Translating it yields CASSLDRVEGYTF.

This chain connects TRBV2 to TRBJ1-5; the D is unclear. Germline-derived CDR1 and CDR2 are SNHLY and FYNNEI. This CDR3 region has 14 residues. Trimming removed 4 bases from V and 4 bases from J, with 11 bases in between. The CDR3 sequence: CASSVGGRNQPQHF. As DNA, the CDR3 is TGTGCCAGCAGTGTAGGAGGGAGGAATCAGCCCCAGCATTTT.

This sequence joins TRBV6-5 and TRBJ1-2; TRBD1 matches at 7 bases. V gave up 6 bases and J gave up 4 bases; unmatched junction bases: 5. Per germline, CDR1 MNHEY and CDR2 SVGAGI. The CDR3 covers 13 residues. CDR3 loop: CASSLGQFYGYTF. The CDR3 DNA follows: TGTGCCAGCAGCTTGGGACAGTTCTATGGCTACACCTTC.

The chain uses TRBV7-2 and TRBJ1-4, with D possibly matching TRBD1 (6 bases). V gave up 5 bases and J gave up 4 bases, with 20 bases separating them. This CDR3 region has 17 residues. CDR1 is SGHTA and CDR2 is FQGNSA in the germline V gene. In DNA form, the CDR3 reads TGTGCCAGCAGCCTCCCCCGGGTGGGACACCTTAATGAAAAACTGTTTTTT. Its protein is CASSLPRVGHLNEKLFF.

This sequence joins TRBV5-1 and TRBJ1-2, with D uncertain. Trimming stripped 0 bases from V and 0 bases from J, with 6 bases between. The CDR3 length is 14 residues. Per germline, CDR1 SGHRS and CDR2 YFSETQ. The CDR3 protein is CASSLEDPNYGYTF. The DNA of the CDR3 is TGCGCCAGCAGCTTGGAGGACCCTAACTATGGCTACACCTTC.

The chain has TRBV2 and TRBJ2-4, with TRBD2 identical over 8 bases. The V and J ends lost 7 bases and 0 bases, in that order; junction bases with no gene match: 11. CDR1 and CDR2 from the germline V gene are SNHLY and FYNNEI. The CDR3 loop spans 17 amino acids. The CDR3 DNA reads as TGTGCCAGCAAGGTCGATAGCGGGGCCCTAGCCAAAAACATTCAGTACTTC. Translated: CASKVDSGALAKNIQYF.

V and J are TRBV5-1 and TRBJ2-5; 8 bases are a match to TRBD2. The assigned J gene may be wrong: the sequence end matches TRBJ2-7 better. The CDR3 consists of 14 residues. Germline-derived CDR1 and CDR2 are SGHRS and YFSETQ. CDR3: CASQRGTSSYEQYF. The CDR3 DNA reads as TGCGCCAGCCAAAGGGGGACTAGCTCCTACGAGCAGTACTTC.

This rearrangement joins TRBV20-1 to TRBJ1-2, with D unclear. The V gene lost 0 bases and the J gene lost 8 bases, with 7 bases spanning the gap. Per the germline V gene, CDR1 is DFQATT and CDR2 is SNEGSKA (reference sequence). The CDR3 is 11 amino acids. The CDR3 is CSARDGPGYTF. The CDR3, as DNA: TGCAGTGCTAGAGATGGCCCCGGCTACACCTTC.

This clone was seen only once. V is TRBV19 and J is TRBJ2-6, with 7 bases identical to TRBD2. CDR1 and CDR2 from the germline V gene are LNHDA and SQIVND (reference sequence). The CDR3 length is 15 residues. V lost 5 bases to trimming and J lost 0 bases; unmatched junction nucleotides: 1. CDR3 protein: CASSRGSSGANVLTF. DNA of the CDR3: TGTGCCAGTAGTCGCGGGAGCTCTGGGGCCAACGTCCTGACTTTC.

The gene calls are TRBV11-2 and TRBJ1-1; D ambiguous. There are 14 residues in the CDR3. V was cut by 5 bases and J by 2 bases, with 12 bases left in between. In germline, CDR1 is SGHAT, CDR2 FQNNGV. The CDR3 sequence is CASSPAPINTEAFF. In nucleotides, the CDR3 is TGTGCCAGCAGCCCCGCACCGATAAACACTGAAGCTTTCTTT.

The chain recombines TRBV10-3 with TRBJ1-5; 7 bases are a match to TRBD1. CDR1 and CDR2 from the germline V gene are ENHRY and SYGVKD. This CDR3 is built from 14 residues. V dropped 10 bases and J dropped 2; count of bases not matched to a gene: 8. CDR3 nucleotides: TGTGCCACCGCCCCAGGGGGTGGCAATCAGCCCCAGCATTTT. This gives the protein CATAPGGGNQPQHF.

The rearrangement uses TRBV13 and TRBJ2-5; a weak D match, TRBD1 (6 bases). This CDR3 region has 15 residues. Deletions cut 7 bases from V and 5 bases from J, with 20 bases between. Germline V gene lookup returns CDR1 PRHDT and CDR2 FYEKMQ (reference sequence). The CDR3 bases are TGTGCCAGCATTTCTTCTGGGGGCTCCGGGGAGACCCAGTACTTC. Translating it yields CASISSGGSGETQYF.

The rearrangement uses TRBV7-2 and TRBJ1-2; D ambiguous. Germline values: CDR1 SGHTA, CDR2 FQGNSA. Trimming took 1 base from V and 1 from J, leaving 7 bases between them. The CDR3 covers 14 residues. The CDR3 DNA reads as TGTGCCAGCAGCTTAGGAGGATTTAACTATGGCTACACCTTC. Translating gives CASSLGGFNYGYTF.